The TCR beta chain described here comes from a study of a mutant IDH1 vaccine in newly diagnosed glioma (dated by TCRdb to the early 2020s). Study-level background: Eight vaccinations were administered to patients in weeks 1, 3, 5, 7, 11, 15, 19 and 23, corresponding to visits V03 through V10. Vaccination started 4-6 weeks after radiotherapy alone, or was given together with temozolomide cycles in the groups whose treatment included chemotherapy. Of the 25 to 35 treated patients, around 62% were male and around 38% were female, and a mean age of about 37 years was recorded. Before enrollment, patients had received standard therapy of radiotherapy alone, temozolomide alone, or radiochemotherapy with temozolomide; most received the combination. Six visits were used for peripheral blood collection: V03 (baseline), V05, V07, V10, V12 and V13. For exploratory analyses, 25 to 30 treated patients had longitudinal TCRB deep sequencing done wherever samples were available.

Findings and caveats that apply to the study as a whole: Immune responses induced by the vaccine were seen in about 93% of patients across multiple MHC alleles. Availability determined which PBMC samples were chosen for TCRB deep sequencing. Pseudoprogression seemed to be unrelated to changes in the top peripheral T cell clonotypes found by TCRB sequencing. According to the authors, sample limitations meant that analyses of patient blood samples could not be reproduced.

In its sample, this clone was seen once. What antigen it recognizes has not been identified. The input lacks base qualities; no much larger clone sits a single base away. The meaning of the sample's time point label: week 23, last vaccination. Every vaccine dose consisted of 300 ug of a 20-mer mutant IDH1 peptide in Montanide, administered subcutaneously together with topical imiquimod. The donors had newly diagnosed IDH1-mutant astrocytomas of WHO grade 3 or 4 that showed loss of nuclear ATRX. The samples were drawn from NOA16, a multicentre, single-arm, open-label phase I trial in Germany that tested a mutant IDH1 peptide vaccine in humans for the first time. The DNeasy Blood and Tissue Kit was used to extract genomic DNA from EDTA blood for TCRB sequencing. CDR1 and CDR2, per the germline V gene, are MNHEY and SVGAGI. The cysteine opens and the phenylalanine closes a CDR3 of 15 amino acids. CDR3 DNA only is kept here, 45 bases in frame from base 1. Relative to germline, V is missing 5 bases and J is missing 1 base, with 6 bases of the junction outside any gene match.

The method behind the library was the immunoSEQ multiplex PCR assay. Rearranged TCR beta chain sequences were amplified with the hsTCRB Kit following the manufacturer's protocol. TCRB libraries were sequenced on an Illumina MiSeq. In the paper's pipeline: The proprietary platform of the kit vendor was used for demultiplexing, trimming and gene mapping. As stored in TCRdb, this immuneACCESS dataset retains in-frame rearrangements with V and J assigned. A fraction of the clones does not appear; measured against another copy, unresolved V genes explain less than half of the discrepancy, and the remainder lacks a known reason. From that table come the V and J calls and clone size; the DNA was used to work out D and trimming. Across this sample there are tens of thousands of clones, with roughly 80% seen only once. Together, the top ten hold roughly 6.2% of the sample.

This sample comprised PBMCs, obtained from a glioma patient whose treatment included an IDH1 peptide vaccine. The sequence derives from a man aged 35 to 55 with glioma. Recombination connected TRBV6-5 to TRBJ1-1, with 8 bases aligning to TRBD1. The sequence in DNA is TGTGCCAGCAGTGGTCAGGGGGCCGGGAACACTGAAGCTTTCTTT. Translated, this is CASSGQGAGNTEAFF.